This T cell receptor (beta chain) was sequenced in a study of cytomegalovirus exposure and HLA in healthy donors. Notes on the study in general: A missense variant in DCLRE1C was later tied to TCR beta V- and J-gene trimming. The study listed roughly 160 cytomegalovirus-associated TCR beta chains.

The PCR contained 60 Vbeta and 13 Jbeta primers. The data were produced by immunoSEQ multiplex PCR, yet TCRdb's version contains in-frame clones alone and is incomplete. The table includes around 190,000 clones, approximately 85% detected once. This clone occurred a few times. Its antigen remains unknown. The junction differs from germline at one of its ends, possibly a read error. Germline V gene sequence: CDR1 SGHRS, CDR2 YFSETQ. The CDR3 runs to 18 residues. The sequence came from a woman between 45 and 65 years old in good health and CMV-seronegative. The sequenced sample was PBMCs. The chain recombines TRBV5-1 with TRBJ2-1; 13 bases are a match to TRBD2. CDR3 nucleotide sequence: TGCGCCAGCAGCTTACTAGCGGGAGGGCTAGGCTCCGACAATGAGCAGTTCTTC. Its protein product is CASSLLAGGLGSDNEQFF.